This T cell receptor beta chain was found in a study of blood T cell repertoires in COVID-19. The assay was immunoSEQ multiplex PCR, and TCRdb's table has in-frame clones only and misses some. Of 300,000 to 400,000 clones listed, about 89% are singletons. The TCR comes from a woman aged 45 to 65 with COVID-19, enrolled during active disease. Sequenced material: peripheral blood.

CDR3 DNA: TGTGCCAGCAGTCTATCAACCGGGAGGGACTACGAGCAGTACTTC. It encodes CASSLSTGRDYEQYF. This chain joins TRBV5-5 and TRBJ2-7; 8 positions match TRBD2. This CDR3 region has 15 residues. Germline loops: CDR1 SGHKS, CDR2 YYEKEE (reference sequence). V dropped 5 bases and J dropped 3; count of bases not matched to a gene: 10.